Presented here are 20 T cell receptor beta chains from one specimen sequenced in a study of blood T cell dynamics during melanoma immunotherapy. The time point here: week 3, after first cycle of checkpoint inhibitor. Produced via immunoSEQ multiplex PCR; TCRdb's table is partial and in-frame only. Of around 10,000 clones in the sample, roughly 87% are singletons; the top ten hold around 24%. The sample consisted of blood, taken from a patient treated with checkpoint blockade. All receptors come from a human donor with melanoma.

J is TRBJ2-4 and V is TRBV2; D is perhaps TRBD2 (8 bases). Looked up from germline, CDR1 is SNHLY and CDR2 is FYNNEI. The V gene lost 6 bases and the J gene lost 3 bases, with 21 bases spanning the gap. The length of the CDR3 is 17 residues. DNA for the CDR3: TGTGCCAGCAGCGCGCAGGGGGGGAGCGGGAGCAAAAACATTCAGTACTTC. This codes for CASSAQGGSGSKNIQYF.

This clone showed up just a few times. The CDR3 loop is CASSRGLAGTYNEQFF. CDR3 DNA sequence: TGTGCCAGCAGTCGCGGACTAGCGGGCACCTACAATGAGCAGTTCTTC. The chain combines TRBV28 with TRBJ2-1; the match to TRBD2 covers 11 bases. With V trimmed by 5 bases and J by 2 bases, 5 bases remained unmatched. The CDR3 is 16 amino acids. CDR1 is MDHEN and CDR2 is SYDVKM in the germline V gene.

This clone was seen just once. Other DNA sequences in the sample encode the same CDR3. V and J are TRBV19 and TRBJ2-1, with D possibly being TRBD2 (5 bases). The CDR3 runs 15 residues. Germline assignment: CDR1 LNHDA and CDR2 SQIVND (reference sequence). V was shortened by 5 bases and J by 0 bases, with 11 bases between the two germline ends. This CDR3 is CASSLGVPSYNEQFF. Here the CDR3 DNA reads TGTGCCAGTAGTTTGGGAGTCCCCTCCTACAATGAGCAGTTCTTC. Full variable domain (missing parts from reference TRBV19 and TRBJ2-1): DGGITQSPKYLFRKEGQNVTLSCEQNLNHDAMYWYRQDPGQGLRLIYYSQIVNDFQKGDIAEGYSVSREKKESFPLTVTSAQKNPTAFYLCASSLGVPSYNEQFFGPGTRLTVL.

The chain uses TRBV10-3 and TRBJ2-7, with TRBD1 as a possible D gene (7 bases). Trimming pared 2 bases from V and 10 bases from J, leaving 18 bases between. Germline values: CDR1 ENHRY, CDR2 SYGVKD. The CDR3 sequence is 14 residues long. CDR3 loop: CAISEGGTAKSQYF. The CDR3 DNA reads TGTGCCATCAGTGAGGGGGGGACAGCTAAATCTCAGTACTTC.

The V call is TRBV7-9, the J call TRBJ1-6; 11 bases match TRBD1. The germline CDR1 and CDR2 sequences are SEHNR and FQNEAQ (reference sequence). After removal of 5 bases from V and 11 bases from J, the junction contained 8 bases not matched to a gene. This CDR3 is 15 amino acids long. This CDR3 reads CASSPWGTGGAPLHF. CDR3 coding DNA: TGTGCCAGCAGCCCGTGGGGGACAGGGGGAGCACCCCTCCACTTT.

The V and J genes are TRBV28 and TRBJ2-3; 7 bases fit TRBD1. Germline-derived CDR1 and CDR2 are MDHEN and SYDVKM. V was clipped by 3 bases and J by 6 bases; unmatched bases: 9. CDR3 length: 15 residues. CDR3 amino acids: CASSFPPDRPDTQYF. The DNA of the CDR3 is TGTGCCAGCAGTTTCCCTCCGGACAGGCCCGATACGCAGTATTTT.

The J gene is TRBJ2-5, the V gene TRBV27; possibly TRBD1 or TRBD2 for D (5 bases each). V lost 5 bases and J 7 bases, leaving 14 bases between the germline ends. The germline V gene has CDR1 MNHEY and CDR2 SMNVEV (reference sequence). The CDR3 is 13 amino acids. CDR3 residues: CASSPGPRWTQYF. CDR3 bases: TGTGCCAGCAGTCCGGGGCCGCGGTGGACCCAGTACTTC.

This sequence joins TRBV4-2 and TRBJ2-1; 13 bases agree with TRBD2. Germline loops: CDR1 LGHNA, CDR2 YNFKEQ. V lost 2 bases and J lost 1; bases outside the gene matches: 2. CDR3 length: 17 amino acids. CDR3 protein: CASSQSGLAGSYNEQFF. The CDR3 DNA follows: TGTGCCAGCAGCCAATCGGGACTAGCGGGATCCTACAATGAGCAGTTCTTC.

The rearrangement links TRBV27 to TRBJ2-3; TRBD2 matches at 13 bases. Germline trimming cut 5 bases from V and 0 bases from J; bases unmatched to any gene: 17. Per the germline V gene, CDR1 is MNHEY and CDR2 is SMNVEV (reference sequence). The CDR3 loop spans 21 amino acids. The CDR3 DNA reads TGTGCCAGCAGTCTATGGGCACCGACGGGGGGACTAGCGGGAAGCACAGATACGCAGTATTTT. As protein: CASSLWAPTGGLAGSTDTQYF.

Note on this clone: A read error may account for a junction end that differs from germline. The V call is TRBV28, the J call TRBJ2-3; 12 nucleotides align to TRBD2. The CDR3 contains 21 residues. Germline loops: CDR1 MDHEN, CDR2 SYDVKM. CDR3 DNA: TGTGCCAGCACTTTATCCAGGGGGCTAGCGGGAGGGCCCGGGGGCACAGATACGCAGTATTTT. It specifies CASTLSRGLAGGPGGTDTQYF.

This chain links TRBV28 with TRBJ2-1; 12 positions match TRBD2. Germline V gene data show CDR1 as MDHEN and CDR2 as SYDVKM. This CDR3 comprises 15 residues. V gave up 5 bases and J gave up 8 bases; unmatched junction bases: 7. In nucleotides, the CDR3 is TGTGCCAGCAGTCTCCCTAGCGGGAGGGCATATGAGCAGTTCTTC. Its translation is CASSLPSGRAYEQFF. The variable domain in full, completed from reference TRBV28 and TRBJ2-1, reads DVKVTQSSRYLVKRTGEKVFLECVQDMDHENMFWYRQDPGLGLRLIYFSYDVKMKEKGDIPEGYSVSREKKERFSLILESASTNQTSMYLCASSLPSGRAYEQFFGPGTRLTVL.

This chain uses TRBV28 with TRBJ2-1, with TRBD1 matching over 10 bases. Germline CDR1 reads MDHEN; CDR2 reads SYDVKM. The J segment lost 7 bases and the V segment lost 7 bases, leaving 10 bases of the junction unmatched. The CDR3 spans 15 residues. CDR3 DNA sequence: TGTGCCAGCATGGTGGGGACAGGGGTGAGGAATGAGCAGTTCTTC. Its translation: CASMVGTGVRNEQFF.

This rearrangement joins TRBV19 to TRBJ1-1; D call uncertain. This CDR3 comprises 11 residues. Germline V gives CDR1 LNHDA, CDR2 SQIVND (reference sequence). V was shortened by 7 bases and J by 1 base, with 4 bases between the two germline ends. The CDR3 DNA reads as TGTGCCAGTACCGCGAACACTGAAGCTTTCTTT. This sequence encodes CASTANTEAFF. Drawing the rest from reference TRBV19 and TRBJ1-1, the complete variable domain is DGGITQSPKYLFRKEGQNVTLSCEQNLNHDAMYWYRQDPGQGLRLIYYSQIVNDFQKGDIAEGYSVSREKKESFPLTVTSAQKNPTAFYLCASTANTEAFFGQGTRLTVV.

In its sample, this clone was seen once. The chain carries TRBV5-6 and TRBJ2-1; 7 bases match TRBD2. CDR3 length: 16 amino acids. V was pared by 0 bases and J by 8 bases, with 11 bases of the junction left unmatched. Germline CDR1 and CDR2: SGHDT and YYEEEE. For the CDR3, the DNA is TGTGCCAGCAGCTTGGGACCCGGGGGGAGGCGGGATGAGCAGTTCTTC. Protein: CASSLGPGGRRDEQFF.

The chain joins TRBV4-1 to TRBJ2-7; either TRBD1 or TRBD2 may supply D (5 bases each). CDR3 length: 11 residues. Per germline, CDR1 MGHRA and CDR2 YSYEKL. Trimming shortened V by 10 bases and J by 2 bases, and 9 bases separated the two germline ends. This CDR3 is CATGDPYEQYF. CDR3 bases: TGCGCCACCGGGGACCCCTACGAGCAGTACTTC.

In regard to this clone: The junction and the germline gene differ at one end; a read error may be behind it. V is TRBV20-1 and J is TRBJ2-1; 7 nucleotides agree with TRBD1. The length of the CDR3 is 10 residues. CDR1 is DFQATT, CDR2 SNEGSKA, per germline (reference sequence). In DNA, the CDR3 is TGCAGTGCCGGGAAGGGGCAGGGGGTCTTC. Amino acids: CSAGKGQGVF.

This clone was recorded a few times. The CDR3, as DNA: TGCGCCAGCAGCCCCGGGACTAGCGGGAGAAGAAATGAGCAGTTCTTC. It encodes CASSPGTSGRRNEQFF. This chain links TRBV10-1 with TRBJ2-1; 14 bases align to TRBD2. This CDR3 is 16 amino acids long. Trimming removed 6 bases from V and 7 bases from J; junction bases left unmatched: 8. The germline CDR1 and CDR2 sequences are WNHNN and SYGVQD (reference sequence).

This chain links TRBV27 with TRBJ2-2; D is uncertain. This CDR3 has 15 residues. The germline gives CDR1 MNHEY, CDR2 SMNVEV (reference sequence). Trimming cost V 6 bases and J 4 bases, with 15 bases left between them. The CDR3 sequence: CASSPLNPGTGELFF. The CDR3 DNA reads as TGTGCCAGCAGCCCCCTAAATCCGGGCACCGGGGAGCTGTTTTTT.

The chain has TRBV4-2 and TRBJ1-5, with D unresolved. Germline V gene lookup returns CDR1 LGHNA and CDR2 YNFKEQ. Trimming removed 1 base from V and 3 bases from J, with 4 bases in between. The CDR3 spans 13 residues. The CDR3 DNA reads as TGTGCCAGCAGCCAAGCCCCCAATCAGCCCCAGCATTTT. Amino acids: CASSQAPNQPQHF.

V usage is TRBV5-5 and J usage is TRBJ1-1; a weak D match, TRBD1 (5 bases). V lost 0 bases and J 3 bases, leaving 9 bases between the germline ends. There are 14 residues in the CDR3. Germline V gives CDR1 SGHKS, CDR2 YYEKEE (reference sequence). The CDR3 nucleotides are TGTGCCAGCAGCTTGGTCGTGGGGGACACTGAAGCTTTCTTT. The encoded protein is CASSLVVGDTEAFF.